Sequencing of this TCR beta chain was carried out in a study of T cell repertoires in cytomegalovirus infection. The overall study: Both recently identified HLA-C-restricted and well-studied HLA-B-restricted CMV epitopes were used in the study. Public TCR beta signatures indicated both CMV infection and matching HLA type.

This clonotype was detected only a few times. Its antigen is not identified. TCRdb analysed the reads with MiXCR anew, one entry per CDR3 protein. The sample records 200,000 to 250,000 distinct CDR3 sequences, roughly two fifths being singletons. Overall study findings and caveats: HLA-C-restricted TCR beta clonotypes specific for CMV led the ex vivo response.

Sequencing was performed on CD8+ T cells from cultured PBMCs, taken from culture after CMV antigen stimulation. This TCR was recovered from a human donor in good health (CMV status not recorded). Some clones in this sample may be carry-over from other donors' samples.

CDR3 loop: CASSSSAGTVDFSGNTIYF. CDR3 in DNA: TGTGCCAGCAGCTCGAGTGCCGGGACAGTCGATTTCTCTGGAAACACCATATATTTT. The chain uses TRBV7-8 and TRBJ1-3; 7 bases match TRBD1. CDR3 length: 19 residues. With 4 bases clipped from V and 0 bases from J, the junction kept 15 bases outside the gene matches. Germline loops: CDR1 SGHVS, CDR2 FQNEAQ.